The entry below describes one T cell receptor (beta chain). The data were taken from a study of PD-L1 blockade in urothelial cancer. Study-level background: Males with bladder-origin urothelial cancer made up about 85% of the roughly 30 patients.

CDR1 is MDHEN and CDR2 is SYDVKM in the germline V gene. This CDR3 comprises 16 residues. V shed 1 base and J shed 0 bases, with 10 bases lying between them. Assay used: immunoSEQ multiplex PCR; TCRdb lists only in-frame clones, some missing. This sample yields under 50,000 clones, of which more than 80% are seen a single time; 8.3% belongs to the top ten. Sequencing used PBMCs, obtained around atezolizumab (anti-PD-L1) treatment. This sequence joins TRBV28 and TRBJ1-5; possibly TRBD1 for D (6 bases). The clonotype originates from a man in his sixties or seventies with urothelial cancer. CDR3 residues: CASSLSGHLSNQPQHF. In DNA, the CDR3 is TGTGCCAGCAGTTTATCGGGACACCTTAGCAATCAGCCCCAGCATTTT.